A single T cell receptor (beta chain) is shown here with its context. The sample comes from a study of blood T cells in healthy people across ages. Study background: Template switching captured about one barcoded beta molecule per two T cells.

Primers used in a second PCR of about 7 to 11 cycles were a sample-barcoded 5' primer and a J-beta primer mix. Each CDR3 protein is one row after TCRdb ran MiXCR on the 5' RACE reads. The data show about 680,000 distinct CDR3 sequences, over 45% seen once. The CDR3 covers 13 residues. With 4 bases clipped from V and 8 bases from J, the junction kept 6 bases outside the gene matches. Germline V lookup: CDR1 SGDLS, CDR2 YYNGEE. Sequenced input: blood. This receptor was obtained from a woman in her sixties or seventies in good health. V usage is TRBV9 and J usage is TRBJ2-4; 7 nucleotides agree with TRBD1. The CDR3 nucleotides read TGTGCCAGCAGCCTACAGGGGTCGGACATTCAGTACTTC. Protein: CASSLQGSDIQYF. The full variable domain, its missing parts supplied by reference TRBV9 and TRBJ2-4, is DSGVTQTPKHLITATGQRVTLRCSPRSGDLSVYWYQQSLDQGLQFLIQYYNGEERAKGNILERFSAQQFPDLHSELNLSSLELGDSALYFCASSLQGSDIQYFGAGTRLSVL.